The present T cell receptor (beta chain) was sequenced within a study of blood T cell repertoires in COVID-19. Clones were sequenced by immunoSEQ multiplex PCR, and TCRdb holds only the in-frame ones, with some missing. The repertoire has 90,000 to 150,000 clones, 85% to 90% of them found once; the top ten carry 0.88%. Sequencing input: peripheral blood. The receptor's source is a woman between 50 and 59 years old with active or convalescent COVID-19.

The CDR3 region is CASSWAVNQPQHF. DNA of the CDR3: TGTGCCAGCAGTTGGGCAGTTAATCAGCCCCAGCATTTT. The chain couples TRBV28 to TRBJ1-5; D gene ambiguous. Between the trimmed V and J ends, which lost 4 bases and 4 bases, there was a span of 8 bases. Germline values: CDR1 MDHEN, CDR2 SYDVKM. This CDR3 is built from 13 residues. Combining the CDR3 with reference TRBV28 and TRBJ1-5 gives the whole variable domain DVKVTQSSRYLVKRTGEKVFLECVQDMDHENMFWYRQDPGLGLRLIYFSYDVKMKEKGDIPEGYSVSREKKERFSLILESASTNQTSMYLCASSWAVNQPQHFGDGTRLSIL.